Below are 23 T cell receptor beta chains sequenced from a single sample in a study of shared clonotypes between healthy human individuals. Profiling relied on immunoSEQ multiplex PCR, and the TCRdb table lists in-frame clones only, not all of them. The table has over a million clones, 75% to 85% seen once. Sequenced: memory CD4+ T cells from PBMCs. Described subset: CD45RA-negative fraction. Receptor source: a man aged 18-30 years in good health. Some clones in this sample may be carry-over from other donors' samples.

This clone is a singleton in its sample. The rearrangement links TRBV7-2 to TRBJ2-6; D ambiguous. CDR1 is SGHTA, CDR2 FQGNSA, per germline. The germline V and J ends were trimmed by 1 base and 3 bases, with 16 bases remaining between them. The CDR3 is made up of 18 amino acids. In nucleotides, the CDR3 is TGTGCCAGCAGCTTAGGGTTGGTTGGTCCTCTTGGGGCCAACGTCCTGACTTTC. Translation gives CASSLGLVGPLGANVLTF. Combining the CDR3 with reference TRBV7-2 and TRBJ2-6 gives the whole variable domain GAGVSQSPSNKVTEKGKDVELRCDPISGHTALYWYRQSLGQGLEFLIYFQGNSAPDKSGLPSDRFSAERTGGSVSTLTIQRTQQEDSAVYLCASSLGLVGPLGANVLTFGAGSRLTVL.

The CDR3 here is CASSQEGERSYEQYF. The CDR3, as DNA: TGTGCCAGCAGCCAAGAGGGGGAACGCTCCTACGAGCAGTACTTC. V is TRBV4-2 and J is TRBJ2-7; D might be TRBD1 or TRBD2, each matching 5 bases. V was clipped by 0 bases and J by 0 bases, with 9 bases between them. From germline, CDR1 is LGHNA and CDR2 YNFKEQ. This CDR3 comprises 15 residues.

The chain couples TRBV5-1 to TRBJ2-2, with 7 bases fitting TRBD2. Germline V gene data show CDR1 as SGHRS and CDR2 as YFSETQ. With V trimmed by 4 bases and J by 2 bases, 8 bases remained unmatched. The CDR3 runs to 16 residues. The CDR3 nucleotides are TGCGCCAGCAGCACTCGGTCGGGACTAAACACCGGGGAGCTGTTTTTT. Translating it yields CASSTRSGLNTGELFF.

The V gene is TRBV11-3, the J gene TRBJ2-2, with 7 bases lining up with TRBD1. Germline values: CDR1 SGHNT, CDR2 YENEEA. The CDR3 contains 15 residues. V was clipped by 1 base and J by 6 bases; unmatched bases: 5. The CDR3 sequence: CASSLGRQGAGELFF. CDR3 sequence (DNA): TGTGCCAGCAGCTTAGGGCGGCAGGGGGCCGGGGAGCTGTTTTTT.

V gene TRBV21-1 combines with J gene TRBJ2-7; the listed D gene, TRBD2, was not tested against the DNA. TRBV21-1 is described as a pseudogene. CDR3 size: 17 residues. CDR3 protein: CASSANRYCGMGYEQYF. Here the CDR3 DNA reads TGTGCCAGCAGCGCCAATCGGTATTGCGGGATGGGCTACGAGCAGTACTTC.

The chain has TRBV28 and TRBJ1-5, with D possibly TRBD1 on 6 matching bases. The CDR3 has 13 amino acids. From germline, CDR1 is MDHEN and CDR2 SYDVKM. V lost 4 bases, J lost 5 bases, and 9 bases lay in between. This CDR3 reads CASSWNRDQPQHF. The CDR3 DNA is TGTGCCAGCAGTTGGAACAGGGATCAGCCCCAGCATTTT.

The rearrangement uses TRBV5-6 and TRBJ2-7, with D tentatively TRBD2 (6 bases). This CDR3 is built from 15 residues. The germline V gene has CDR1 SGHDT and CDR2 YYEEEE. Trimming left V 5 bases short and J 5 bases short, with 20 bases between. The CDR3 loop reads CASRATGGKADEQYF. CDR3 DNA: TGTGCCAGCAGGGCCACAGGAGGGAAGGCGGACGAGCAGTACTTC.

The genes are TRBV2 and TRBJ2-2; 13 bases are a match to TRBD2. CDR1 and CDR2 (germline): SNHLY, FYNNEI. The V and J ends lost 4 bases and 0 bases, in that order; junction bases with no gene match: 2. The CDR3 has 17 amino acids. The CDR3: CASSGLAGGPNTGELFF. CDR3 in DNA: TGTGCCAGCAGTGGACTAGCGGGAGGCCCGAACACCGGGGAGCTGTTTTTT.

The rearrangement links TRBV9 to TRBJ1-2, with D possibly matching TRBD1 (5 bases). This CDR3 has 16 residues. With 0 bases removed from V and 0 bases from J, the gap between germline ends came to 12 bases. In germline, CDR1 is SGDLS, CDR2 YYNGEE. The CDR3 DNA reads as TGTGCCAGCAGCGTAGCAGGACATAACCCTAACTATGGCTACACCTTC. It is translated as CASSVAGHNPNYGYTF.

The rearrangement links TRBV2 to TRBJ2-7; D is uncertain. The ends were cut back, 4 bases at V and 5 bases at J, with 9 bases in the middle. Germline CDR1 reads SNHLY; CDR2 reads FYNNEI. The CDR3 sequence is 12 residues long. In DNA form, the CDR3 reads TGTGCCAGCAGTGGGGTGCGGCACGAGCAGTACTTC. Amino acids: CASSGVRHEQYF.

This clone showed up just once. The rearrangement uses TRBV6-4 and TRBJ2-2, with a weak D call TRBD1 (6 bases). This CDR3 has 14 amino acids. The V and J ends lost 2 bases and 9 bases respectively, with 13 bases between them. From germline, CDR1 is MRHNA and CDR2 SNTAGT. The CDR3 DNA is TGTGCCAGCAGTGACCTGGCTACAGGGAGGGAGCTGTTTTTT. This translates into CASSDLATGRELFF.

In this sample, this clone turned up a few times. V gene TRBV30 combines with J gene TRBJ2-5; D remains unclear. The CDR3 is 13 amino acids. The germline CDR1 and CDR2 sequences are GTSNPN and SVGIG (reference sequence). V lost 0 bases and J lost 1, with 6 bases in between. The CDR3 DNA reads TGTGCCTGGAGTGTAGCAATCCAAGAGACCCAGTACTTC. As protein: CAWSVAIQETQYF.

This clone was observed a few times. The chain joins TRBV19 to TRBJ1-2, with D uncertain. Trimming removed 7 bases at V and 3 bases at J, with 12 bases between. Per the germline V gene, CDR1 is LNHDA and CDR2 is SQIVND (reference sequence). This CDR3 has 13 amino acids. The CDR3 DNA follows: TGTGCCAGTACCCGGACGAAGGACTATGGCTACACCTTC. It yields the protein CASTRTKDYGYTF.

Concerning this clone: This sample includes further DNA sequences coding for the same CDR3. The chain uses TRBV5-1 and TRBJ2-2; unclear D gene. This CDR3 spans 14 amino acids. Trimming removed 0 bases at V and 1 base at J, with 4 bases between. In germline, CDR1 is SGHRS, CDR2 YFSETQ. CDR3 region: CASSLGQNTGELFF. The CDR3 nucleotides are TGCGCCAGCAGCTTGGGACAGAACACCGGGGAGCTGTTTTTT. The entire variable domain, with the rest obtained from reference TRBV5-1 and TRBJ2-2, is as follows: KAGVTQTPRYLIKTRGQQVTLSCSPISGHRSVSWYQQTPGQGLQFLFEYFSETQRNKGNFPGRFSGRQFSNSRSEMNVSTLELGDSALYLCASSLGQNTGELFFGEGSRLTVL.

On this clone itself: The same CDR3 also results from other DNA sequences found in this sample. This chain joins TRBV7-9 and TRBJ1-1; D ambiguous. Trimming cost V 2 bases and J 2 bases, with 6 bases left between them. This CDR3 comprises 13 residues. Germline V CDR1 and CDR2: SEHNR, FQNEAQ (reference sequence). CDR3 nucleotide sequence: TGTGCCAGCAGCTTATCTGGCAACACTGAAGCTTTCTTT. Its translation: CASSLSGNTEAFF.

The CDR3 nucleotides are TGTGCCAGCAGTCGTGGGACAGCAGGAATCGAGCAGTACTTC. Translating it yields CASSRGTAGIEQYF. The V call is TRBV27, the J call TRBJ2-7, with 7 bases identical to TRBD1. There are 14 residues in the CDR3. With 5 bases clipped from V and 6 bases from J, the junction kept 10 bases outside the gene matches. Germline CDR1 is MNHEY and CDR2 is SMNVEV (reference sequence).

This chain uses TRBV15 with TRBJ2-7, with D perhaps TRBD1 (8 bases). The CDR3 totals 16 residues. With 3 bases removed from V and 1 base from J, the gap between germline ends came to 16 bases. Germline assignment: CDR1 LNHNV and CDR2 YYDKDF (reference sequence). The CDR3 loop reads CATSRGGTGLSYEQYF. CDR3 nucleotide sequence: TGTGCCACCAGCAGGGGGGGGACAGGCCTTTCCTACGAGCAGTACTTC.

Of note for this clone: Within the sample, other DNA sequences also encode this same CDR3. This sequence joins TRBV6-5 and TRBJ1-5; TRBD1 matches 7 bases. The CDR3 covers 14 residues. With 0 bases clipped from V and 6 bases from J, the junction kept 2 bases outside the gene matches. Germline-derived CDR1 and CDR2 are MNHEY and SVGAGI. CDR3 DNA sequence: TGTGCCAGCAGTTACTCCAGGGGGGCTCAGCCCCAGCATTTT. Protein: CASSYSRGAQPQHF.

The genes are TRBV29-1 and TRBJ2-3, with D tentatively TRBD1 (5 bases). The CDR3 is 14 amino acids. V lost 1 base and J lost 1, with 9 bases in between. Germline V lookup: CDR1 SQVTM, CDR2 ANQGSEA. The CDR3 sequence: CSVEAVGGTDTQYF. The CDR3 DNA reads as TGCAGCGTTGAAGCCGTAGGGGGCACAGATACGCAGTATTTT.

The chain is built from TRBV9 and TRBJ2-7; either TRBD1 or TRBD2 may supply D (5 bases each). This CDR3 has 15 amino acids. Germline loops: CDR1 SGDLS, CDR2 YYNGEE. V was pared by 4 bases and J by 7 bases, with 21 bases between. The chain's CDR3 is CASSPRGEGFREQYF. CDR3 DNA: TGTGCCAGCAGCCCCCGGGGAGAGGGGTTTCGGGAGCAGTACTTC.

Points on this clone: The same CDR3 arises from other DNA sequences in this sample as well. The DNA for the CDR3 is TGTGCCAGCAGTTACGGGACATCCGGAAACACCATATATTTT. Amino acid sequence: CASSYGTSGNTIYF. The chain couples TRBV6-6 to TRBJ1-3, with D possibly matching TRBD1 (6 bases). This CDR3 is 14 amino acids long. CDR1 is MNHNY and CDR2 is SVGAGI in the germline V gene (reference sequence). Trimming removed 2 bases from V and 4 bases from J, with 9 bases in between.

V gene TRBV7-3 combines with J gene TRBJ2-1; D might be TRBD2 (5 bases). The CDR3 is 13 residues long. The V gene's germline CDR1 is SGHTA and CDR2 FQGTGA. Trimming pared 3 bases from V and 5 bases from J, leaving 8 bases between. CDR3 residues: CASSFAGNNEQFF. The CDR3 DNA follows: TGTGCCAGCAGCTTCGCGGGCAACAATGAGCAGTTCTTC.

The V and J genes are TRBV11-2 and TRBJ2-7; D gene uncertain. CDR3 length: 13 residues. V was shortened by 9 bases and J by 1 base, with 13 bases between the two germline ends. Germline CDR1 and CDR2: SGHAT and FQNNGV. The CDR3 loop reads CASRRLVSYEQYF. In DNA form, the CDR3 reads TGTGCCAGTCGGCGGCTAGTTTCCTACGAGCAGTACTTC.